One sample yielded the 23 T cell receptor beta chains listed below, sequenced in a study of blood T cell repertoires in COVID-19. Sequencing was performed with immunoSEQ multiplex PCR; in TCRdb, only in-frame clones are kept and a portion is missing. This table holds hundreds of thousands of clones, 88% found once. The material sequenced was PBMCs or T cells enriched from blood (not recorded which). All receptors derive from a woman in her 30s who had recovered from COVID-19.

The chain joins TRBV4-1 to TRBJ1-1; no reliable D call. Germline CDR1 MGHRA, CDR2 YSYEKL. Between the trimmed V and J ends, which lost 2 bases and 8 bases, there was a span of 15 bases. The CDR3 spans 14 residues. The CDR3 coding sequence is TGCGCCAGCAGCCAACCATCCCGACGGAGCGAAGCTTTCTTT. Its protein product is CASSQPSRRSEAFF.

This chain joins TRBV19 and TRBJ1-6; 9 bases line up with TRBD1. J lost 5 bases, V lost 6 bases, and 8 bases had no gene match. The CDR3 consists of 16 residues. The germline V gene has CDR1 LNHDA and CDR2 SQIVND (reference sequence). CDR3 nucleotides: TGTGCCAGTAGGACAGACAGGGGGGGAAATAATTCACCCCTCCACTTT. It translates to CASRTDRGGNNSPLHF.

The CDR3 sequence: CAISESFPTSGRADTQYF. CDR3 nucleotides: TGTGCCATCAGTGAATCCTTTCCTACTAGCGGGAGGGCAGATACGCAGTATTTT. This chain joins TRBV10-3 and TRBJ2-3; 13 bases are a match to TRBD2. Germline trimming cut 3 bases from V and 4 bases from J; bases unmatched to any gene: 10. This CDR3 is 18 amino acids long. In germline, CDR1 is ENHRY, CDR2 SYGVKD.

This rearrangement joins TRBV4-3 to TRBJ2-5; D remains unclear. Trimming left V 0 bases short and J 4 bases short, with 6 bases between. The CDR3 is 13 amino acids. The V gene's germline CDR1 is LGHNA and CDR2 YSLEER. The CDR3 DNA reads as TGCGCCAGCAGCCAAGATCGCGGAGAGACCCAGTACTTC. Translated: CASSQDRGETQYF.

Only one count was recorded for this clone. J is TRBJ2-7 and V is TRBV9; 9 bases are shared with TRBD2. CDR1 and CDR2 (germline): SGDLS, YYNGEE. This CDR3 spans 14 amino acids. V dropped 3 bases and J dropped 2; count of bases not matched to a gene: 3. CDR3 DNA sequence: TGTGCCAGCAGCGCGGCGGGAGGGACCTACGAGCAGTACTTC. It codes for CASSAAGGTYEQYF.

The chain has TRBV7-9 and TRBJ2-7; D call uncertain. The germline gives CDR1 SEHNR, CDR2 FQNEAQ (reference sequence). V lost 3 bases and J 0 bases, leaving 6 bases between the germline ends. The CDR3 is made up of 13 amino acids. CDR3 sequence (DNA): TGTGCCAGCAGCTTCCCGAGCTCCTACGAGCAGTACTTC. It specifies CASSFPSSYEQYF.

The count of this clone is one. The chain carries TRBV27 and TRBJ2-3, with 12 bases matching TRBD2. From germline, CDR1 is MNHEY and CDR2 SMNVEV (reference sequence). J gave up 2 bases and V 2 bases, and 2 bases lay outside the gene matches. The CDR3 contains 16 residues. CDR3 nucleotides: TGTGCCAGCAGTTTAACTAGCGGGAGGACCACAGATACGCAGTATTTT. Its protein product is CASSLTSGRTTDTQYF.

The chain uses TRBV7-6 and TRBJ2-3; the match to TRBD2 covers 9 bases. The germline CDR1 and CDR2 sequences are SGHVS and FNYEAQ. The CDR3 totals 16 residues. With V trimmed by 5 bases and J by 2 bases, 8 bases remained unmatched. CDR3 DNA: TGTGCCAGCAGCATACAGACTAGCGGTAACACAGATACGCAGTATTTT. Translation: CASSIQTSGNTDTQYF.

V is TRBV3-1 (or the pseudogene TRBV3-2) and J is TRBJ2-7; tentative D call: TRBD2 (5 bases). Germline lookup yields CDR1 LGHDT and CDR2 YNNKEL (reference sequence). V shed 2 bases and J shed 7 bases, with 12 bases lying between them. The CDR3 covers 13 residues. CDR3 sequence (DNA): TGTGCCAGCAGCCAAATATTCGGAGGTGAGCAGTACTTC. It specifies CASSQIFGGEQYF.

The sample holds a few counts of this clone. The J gene is TRBJ1-2, the V gene TRBV9, with a tentative D call TRBD1 (5 bases). Germline V gene data show CDR1 as SGDLS and CDR2 as YYNGEE. This CDR3 comprises 15 residues. Deletions cut 2 bases from V and 3 bases from J, with 14 bases between. In nucleotides, the CDR3 is TGTGCCAGCAGCGTCCGACAGTTCCCAGACTATGGCTACACCTTC. Encoded protein: CASSVRQFPDYGYTF.

J is TRBJ1-6 and V is TRBV7-9; a weak D match, TRBD1 (5 bases). Germline lookup yields CDR1 SEHNR and CDR2 FQNEAQ (reference sequence). The V gene lost 2 bases and the J gene lost 5 bases, with 7 bases spanning the gap. This CDR3 spans 14 amino acids. The CDR3 protein is CASSLIGDNSPLHF. The CDR3 DNA follows: TGTGCCAGCAGCTTAATAGGGGATAATTCACCCCTCCACTTT. The whole variable domain, filled in from reference TRBV7-9 and TRBJ1-6, reads DTGVSQNPRHKITKRGQNVTFRCDPISEHNRLYWYRQTLGQGPEFLTYFQNEAQLEKSRLLSDRFSAERPKGSFSTLEIQRTEQGDSAMYLCASSLIGDNSPLHFGNGTRLTVT.

The chain employs TRBV6-2 or TRBV6-3 and TRBJ2-3, with 7 bases matching TRBD1. The CDR3 sequence is 15 residues long. Germline loops: CDR1 MNHEY, CDR2 SVGEGT. Trimming at V came to 0 bases and at J to 5 bases, leaving 5 bases not matched to a gene. Here the CDR3 reads CASSYSGQLLDTQYF. In DNA, the CDR3 is TGTGCCAGCAGTTACTCGGGACAGCTACTAGATACGCAGTATTTT.

This clone was picked up a small number of times. The chain links TRBV19 to TRBJ1-1, with D maybe TRBD1 (5 bases). Germline V CDR1 and CDR2: LNHDA, SQIVND (reference sequence). The germline V and J ends were trimmed by 0 bases and 8 bases, with 13 bases remaining between them. The CDR3 totals 14 residues. CDR3 in amino acids: CASSIDRREREAFF. CDR3 nucleotide sequence: TGTGCCAGTAGTATAGATCGCAGGGAAAGAGAAGCTTTCTTT.

The chain employs TRBV6-2 or TRBV6-3 and TRBJ2-7, with a weak D call TRBD2 (5 bases). The germline V gene encodes CDR1 MNHEY and CDR2 SVGEGT. V dropped 2 bases and J dropped 5 bases, with 10 bases sitting between them. The CDR3 runs to 13 residues. The CDR3 spells CASSYRDPDEQYF. CDR3 bases: TGTGCCAGCAGTTACCGGGATCCCGACGAGCAGTACTTC.

J is TRBJ2-7 and V is TRBV9, with 9 bases matching TRBD2. The germline V gene has CDR1 SGDLS and CDR2 YYNGEE. With V trimmed by 0 bases and J by 6 bases, 4 bases remained unmatched. CDR3 length: 14 amino acids. CDR3 sequence: CASSVGGLAGEQYF. The CDR3 nucleotides are TGTGCCAGCAGCGTAGGGGGACTAGCTGGCGAGCAGTACTTC.

J is TRBJ1-1 and V is TRBV2; D possibly corresponds to TRBD1 (6 bases). The length of the CDR3 is 15 residues. Germline CDR1 is SNHLY and CDR2 is FYNNEI. Trimming left V 6 bases short and J 6 bases short, with 20 bases between. The CDR3 DNA reads as TGTGCCAGCAGACCTTCACAGGGCCGTACCTCTGAAGCTTTCTTT. It is translated as CASRPSQGRTSEAFF.

CDR3 nucleotides: TGTGCCAGCAGCATGACAGGTTCCTACGAGCAGTACTTC. The encoded protein is CASSMTGSYEQYF. This chain joins TRBV7-9 and TRBJ2-7; D perhaps matches TRBD1 (6 bases). V lost 5 bases and J 1 base, leaving 9 bases between the germline ends. The CDR3 is 13 amino acids. Germline CDR1 reads SEHNR; CDR2 reads FQNEAQ (reference sequence). Combining the CDR3 with reference TRBV7-9 and TRBJ2-7 gives the whole variable domain DTGVSQNPRHKITKRGQNVTFRCDPISEHNRLYWYRQTLGQGPEFLTYFQNEAQLEKSRLLSDRFSAERPKGSFSTLEIQRTEQGDSAMYLCASSMTGSYEQYFGPGTRLTVT.

The CDR3 region is CASSEGANQPQHF. For the CDR3, the DNA is TGTGCCAGCAGTGAGGGGGCAAATCAGCCCCAGCATTTT. V is TRBV6-4 and J is TRBJ1-5, with a possible D match to TRBD1 (6 bases). Germline V gives CDR1 MRHNA, CDR2 SNTAGT. The CDR3 is 13 residues long. Trimming pared 3 bases from V and 4 bases from J, leaving 7 bases between.

The CDR3 region is CASSTRQGGNTEAFF. The CDR3 DNA is TGTGCCAGTAGTACCCGACAGGGGGGGAACACTGAAGCTTTCTTT. The chain has TRBV19 and TRBJ1-1; 9 bases map to TRBD1. The CDR3 has 15 amino acids. With V trimmed by 4 bases and J by 1 base, 4 bases remained unmatched. Looked up from germline, CDR1 is LNHDA and CDR2 is SQIVND (reference sequence).

This rearrangement joins TRBV6-1 to TRBJ1-1; TRBD1 is a possible D gene (5 bases). Deletions cut 2 bases from V and 5 bases from J, with 12 bases between. This CDR3 is 14 amino acids long. Germline lookup yields CDR1 MNHNS and CDR2 SASEGT. Here the CDR3 reads CASSEFQGRTEAFF. CDR3 sequence (DNA): TGTGCCAGCAGTGAATTCCAGGGAAGGACTGAAGCTTTCTTT.

The rearrangement joins TRBV19 to TRBJ1-2, with TRBD1 as a possible D gene (5 bases). The germline V gene has CDR1 LNHDA and CDR2 SQIVND (reference sequence). The CDR3 runs 16 residues. Deletions cut 3 bases from V and 6 bases from J, with 20 bases between. The CDR3 sequence is CASSILAAGGLDGYTF. The CDR3 DNA reads as TGTGCCAGTAGTATCTTGGCTGCGGGGGGACTCGATGGCTACACCTTC.

This chain connects TRBV4-1 to TRBJ2-2, with 10 nucleotides matching TRBD1. The germline V gene encodes CDR1 MGHRA and CDR2 YSYEKL. The length of the CDR3 is 15 residues. The ends lost 4 bases at V and 5 bases at J; junction bases unmatched: 4. In DNA form, the CDR3 reads TGCGCCAGCAGCCCCCGGGACAGGGGAACCGGGGAGCTGTTTTTT. Its translation: CASSPRDRGTGELFF.

The chain couples TRBV19 to TRBJ1-2; 8 bases agree with TRBD1. V was pared by 3 bases and J by 0 bases, with 6 bases of the junction left unmatched. The CDR3 is 16 residues long. Germline V gives CDR1 LNHDA, CDR2 SQIVND (reference sequence). In nucleotides, the CDR3 is TGTGCCAGTAGTATTCCAGGGACAGGATCTAACTATGGCTACACCTTC. Protein sequence: CASSIPGTGSNYGYTF.